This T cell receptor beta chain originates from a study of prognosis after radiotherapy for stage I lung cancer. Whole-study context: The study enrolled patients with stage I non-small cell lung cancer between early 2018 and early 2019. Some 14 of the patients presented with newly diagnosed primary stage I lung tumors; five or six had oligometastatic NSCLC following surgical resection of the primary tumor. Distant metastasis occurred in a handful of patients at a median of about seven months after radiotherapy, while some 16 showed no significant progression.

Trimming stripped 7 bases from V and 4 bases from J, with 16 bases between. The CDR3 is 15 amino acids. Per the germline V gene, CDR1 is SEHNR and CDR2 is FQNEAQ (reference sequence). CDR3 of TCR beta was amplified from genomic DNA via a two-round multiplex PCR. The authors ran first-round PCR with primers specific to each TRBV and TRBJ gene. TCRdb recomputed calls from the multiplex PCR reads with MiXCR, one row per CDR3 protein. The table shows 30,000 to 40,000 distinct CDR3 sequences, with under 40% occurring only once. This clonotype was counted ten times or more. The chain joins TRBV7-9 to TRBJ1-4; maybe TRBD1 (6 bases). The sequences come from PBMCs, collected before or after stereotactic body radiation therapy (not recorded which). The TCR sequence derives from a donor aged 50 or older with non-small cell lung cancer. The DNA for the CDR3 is TGTGCCAGCACCCCCGGGGGGGGCCATAATGAAAAACTGTTTTTT. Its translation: CASTPGGGHNEKLFF.